Each of the 10 T cell receptor beta chains below was sequenced from the same sample in a study of shared clonotypes between healthy human individuals (dated by TCRdb to 2018 to 2021). Libraries were prepared through the immunoSEQ multiplex PCR assay. Not all clones reach the TCRdb copy of this immuneACCESS table, which keeps in-frame sequences only. Checked studies attribute under half of the gap to unresolved V genes and leave the rest unexplained. This sample comprises under 650,000 clones, almost 97% of them detected only once. The top ten hold 0.055% to 0.075% of the sample. The specimen sequenced was naive CD4+ T cells sorted from blood. The cell subset or site label on this specimen signifies: CD45RA+ positively selected. These receptors all stem from a woman aged 25 to 45 in good health.

The J gene is TRBJ2-5, the V gene TRBV28, with D possibly being TRBD2 (5 bases). The germline gives CDR1 MDHEN, CDR2 SYDVKM. The length of the CDR3 is 15 residues. Trimming removed 3 bases from V and 5 bases from J, with 16 bases in between. CDR3 bases: TGTGCCAGCAGTTTGAGTAGAGGGCTTCGGGAGACCCAGTACTTC. Protein: CASSLSRGLRETQYF.

This chain uses TRBV18 with TRBJ2-1; 13 positions match TRBD2. The J segment lost 8 bases and the V segment lost 2 bases, leaving 6 bases of the junction unmatched. This CDR3 contains 16 residues. Germline CDR1 and CDR2: KGHSH and LQKENI. The CDR3 here is CASSPLLAGGGHEQFF. CDR3 nucleotide sequence: TGTGCCAGCTCACCATTACTAGCGGGAGGGGGCCATGAGCAGTTCTTC.

In this sample, this clone turned up once. This chain joins TRBV7-6 and TRBJ2-1; D gene unclear. Trimming cost V 2 bases and J 9 bases, with 11 bases left between them. CDR3 length equals 13 residues. Germline V lookup: CDR1 SGHVS, CDR2 FNYEAQ. CDR3 sequence (DNA): TGTGCCAGCAGCTTATCCAGCTTTGGTGAGCAGTTCTTC. Its protein product is CASSLSSFGEQFF.

The rearrangement links TRBV28 to TRBJ1-1; D gene unclear. Trimming removed 5 bases from V and 0 bases from J, with 7 bases in between. CDR1 and CDR2 (germline): MDHEN, SYDVKM. This CDR3 has 13 residues. CDR3: CASSRQMNTEAFF. The CDR3 DNA sequence: TGTGCCAGCAGTCGGCAGATGAACACTGAAGCTTTCTTT.

This chain connects TRBV4-1 to TRBJ2-4, with 7 bases fitting TRBD2. In germline, CDR1 is MGHRA, CDR2 YSYEKL. This CDR3 has 14 residues. V shed 0 bases, J shed 8 bases, and the junction held 4 bases outside the gene matches. CDR3 sequence reads: CASSQEGAGDIQYF. For the CDR3, the DNA is TGCGCCAGCAGCCAAGAGGGCGCGGGGGACATTCAGTACTTC.

This clone occurred once. The CDR3 here is CASSFSANSYEQYF. The CDR3 DNA reads as TGTGCCAGCAGCTTTTCTGCAAACTCCTACGAGCAGTACTTC. The V call is TRBV7-2, the J call TRBJ2-7; no clear D. Germline values: CDR1 SGHTA, CDR2 FQGNSA. The CDR3 contains 14 residues. V lost 3 bases to trimming and J lost 0 bases, with 9 bases between them.

The genes are TRBV2 and TRBJ2-4; TRBD1 aligns across 12 bases. The germline CDR1 and CDR2 sequences are SNHLY and FYNNEI. The CDR3 totals 16 residues. The trim removed 8 bases at V and 3 bases at J, leaving 8 bases unmatched. The CDR3 reads CASQGQGAYVKNIQYF. In DNA form, the CDR3 reads TGTGCCAGCCAGGGACAGGGGGCGTATGTCAAAAACATTCAGTACTTC.

V usage is TRBV6-4 and J usage is TRBJ2-2, with D possibly being TRBD1 (6 bases). Deletions cut 6 bases from V and 0 bases from J, with 8 bases between. CDR3 length equals 14 residues. Germline lookup yields CDR1 MRHNA and CDR2 SNTAGT. The CDR3 region has the DNA TGTGCCAGCAGGGGACAAACGAACACCGGGGAGCTGTTTTTT. Its translation is CASRGQTNTGELFF.

This rearrangement joins TRBV28 to TRBJ1-4; 9 positions match TRBD1. CDR1 is MDHEN and CDR2 is SYDVKM in the germline V gene. This CDR3 is 15 amino acids long. V was clipped by 7 bases and J by 6 bases; unmatched bases: 9. In nucleotides, the CDR3 is TGTGCCAGCACCTCCAGGACAGGGGACTATGAAAAACTGTTTTTT. It specifies CASTSRTGDYEKLFF.

The rearrangement uses TRBV14 and TRBJ2-5, with no clear D. Looked up from germline, CDR1 is SGHDN and CDR2 is FVKESK. Deletions cut 4 bases from V and 1 base from J, with 10 bases between. The CDR3 extends over 14 amino acids. The CDR3 coding sequence is TGTGCCAGCAGCCGATTGGGCTTCCAAGAGACCCAGTACTTC. Amino acid sequence: CASSRLGFQETQYF.